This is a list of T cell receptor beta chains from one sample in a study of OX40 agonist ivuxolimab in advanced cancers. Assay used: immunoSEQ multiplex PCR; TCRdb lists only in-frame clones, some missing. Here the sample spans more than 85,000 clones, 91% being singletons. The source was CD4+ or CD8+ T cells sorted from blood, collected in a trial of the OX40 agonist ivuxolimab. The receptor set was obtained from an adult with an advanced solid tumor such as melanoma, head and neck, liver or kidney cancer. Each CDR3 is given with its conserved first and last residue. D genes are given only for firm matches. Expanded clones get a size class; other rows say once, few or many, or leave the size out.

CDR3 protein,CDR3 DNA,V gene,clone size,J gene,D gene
CASSPRRAGANVLTF,TGTGCCAGCTCACCGCGAAGGGCTGGGGCCAACGTCCTGACTTTC,TRBV18,-,TRBJ2-6,-
CASSRDRGNTIYF,TGTGCCAGCTCACGGGACAGAGGAAACACCATATATTTT,TRBV18,-,TRBJ1-3,TRBD1
CASSPAASVRGRETQYF,TGTGCCAGCAGCCCCGCCGCCTCTGTAAGGGGGAGAGAGACCCAGTACTTC,TRBV7-2,once,TRBJ2-5,-
CASSQTAGQGAHKPQYF,TGCGCCAGCAGCCAAACTGCGGGACAGGGGGCGCATAAGCCGCAGTATTTT,TRBV4-1,-,TRBJ2-3,TRBD1
CASSPTRFSYEQYF,TGTGCCAGTAGTCCAACCAGGTTCTCCTACGAGCAGTACTTC,TRBV19,-,TRBJ2-7,-
CASSLPGFSGANVLTF,TGTGCCAGCAGCTTGCCGGGCTTCTCTGGGGCCAACGTCCTGACTTTC,TRBV5-6,-,TRBJ2-6,-
CASSIPPYNEQFF,TGTGCCAGTAGTATCCCCCCCTACAATGAGCAGTTCTTC,TRBV19,-,TRBJ2-1,-
CASSRKWGVGSTGELFF,TGCGCCAGCAGCCGGAAATGGGGGGTTGGAAGCACCGGGGAGCTGTTTTTT,TRBV4-1,-,TRBJ2-2,-
CASSFQTGVGEQYF,TGTGCCAGCAGTTTCCAGACTGGAGTTGGCGAGCAGTACTTC,TRBV6-1,-,TRBJ2-7,-
CASSTRTGGLGGELFF,TGTGCCAGTAGTACGAGGACAGGGGGTTTGGGCGGGGAGCTGTTTTTT,TRBV19,-,TRBJ2-2,TRBD1
CASSLESDTEAFF,TGTGCCAGCAGCTTAGAATCGGACACTGAAGCTTTCTTT,TRBV11-2,-,TRBJ1-1,-
CASSGDRGNEQYF,TGTGCCAGCAGTGGGGACAGGGGTAACGAGCAGTACTTC,TRBV2,-,TRBJ2-7,TRBD1
CASSFDRVDTEAFF,TGTGCCAGCAGCTTTGACAGGGTGGACACTGAAGCTTTCTTT,TRBV5-4,-,TRBJ1-1,TRBD1
CATGGLSGANVLTF,TGTGCCACAGGGGGCCTTTCTGGGGCCAACGTCCTGACTTTC,TRBV7-9,-,TRBJ2-6,TRBD1
CATSRDRESEQYF,TGTGCCACCAGCAGGGACAGGGAAAGCGAGCAGTACTTC,TRBV15,-,TRBJ2-7,TRBD1
CASSLRDGSYEQYF,TGTGCCAGTAGTCTCCGGGACGGATCCTACGAGCAGTACTTC,TRBV19,-,TRBJ2-7,-
CASSFGAGGYGYTF,TGTGCCAGCAGTTTTGGTGCAGGGGGTTATGGCTACACCTTC,TRBV28,once,TRBJ1-2,TRBD1
CASSPPVREVGETQYF,TGTGCCAGCAGCCCACCCGTCCGGGAAGTCGGGGAGACCCAGTACTTC,TRBV11-2,-,TRBJ2-5,-
CASSLDSMLAGGSGANVLTF,TGTGCCAGCAGCTTAGATAGTATGCTAGCGGGTGGCTCTGGGGCCAACGTCCTGACTTTC,TRBV7-8,-,TRBJ2-6,TRBD2
CASSLGTSASGGETQYF,TGCGCCAGCAGCTTGGGGACTAGCGCAAGTGGGGGGGAGACCCAGTACTTC,TRBV5-1,many,TRBJ2-5,TRBD2
CAISAGYEQYF,TGTGCCATCAGTGCCGGTTACGAGCAGTACTTC,TRBV10-3,-,TRBJ2-7,-
CASSESGGARNSPLHF,TGCGCCAGCAGTGAGTCAGGGGGGGCGCGGAATTCACCCCTCCACTTT,TRBV10-2,-,TRBJ1-6,-
CASSLASPSTDTQYF,TGCGCCAGCAGCTTGGCCTCTCCGAGCACAGATACGCAGTATTTT,TRBV5-1,-,TRBJ2-3,-
CASSSQGQGGQETQYF,TGCGCCAGCAGCTCCCAAGGACAGGGGGGGCAAGAGACCCAGTACTTC,TRBV5-1,once,TRBJ2-5,TRBD1
CASIRGTNEKLFF,TGTGCCAGCATCAGGGGAACTAATGAAAAACTGTTTTTT,TRBV2,-,TRBJ1-4,-
CASSVETGQGFGEAFF,TGTGCCAGCAGTGTCGAGACGGGACAGGGCTTCGGTGAAGCTTTCTTT,TRBV25-1,-,TRBJ1-1,TRBD1
CASSQDVASSSSYNSPLHF,TGCGCCAGCAGCCAAGATGTGGCATCGAGTAGCTCCTATAATTCACCCCTCCACTTT,TRBV4-3,-,TRBJ1-6,-